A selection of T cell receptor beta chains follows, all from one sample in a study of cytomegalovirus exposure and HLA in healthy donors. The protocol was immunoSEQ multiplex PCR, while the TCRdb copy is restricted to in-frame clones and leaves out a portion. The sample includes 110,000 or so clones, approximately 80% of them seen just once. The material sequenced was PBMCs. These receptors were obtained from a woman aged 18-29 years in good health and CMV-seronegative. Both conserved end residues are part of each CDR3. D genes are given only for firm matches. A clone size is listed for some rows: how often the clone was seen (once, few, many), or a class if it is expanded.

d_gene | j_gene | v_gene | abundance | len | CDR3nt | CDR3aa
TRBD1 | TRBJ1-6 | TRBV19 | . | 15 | TGTGCCAGTAGTATAGCCGGACAGGGCCATCGGGCCCTCCACTTT | CASSIAGQGHRALHF
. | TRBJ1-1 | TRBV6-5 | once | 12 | TGTGCCAGCAGAGGGACAAACACTGAAGCTTTCTTT | CASRGTNTEAFF
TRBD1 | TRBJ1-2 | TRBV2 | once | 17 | TGTGCCAGCAGTGAAGCCTCCGGGACAGGAATTTATTATGGCTACACCTTC | CASSEASGTGIYYGYTF
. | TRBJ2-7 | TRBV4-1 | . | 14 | TGCGCCAGCAGCCAAGCAACTAGCCGCTACGAGCAGTACTTC | CASSQATSRYEQYF
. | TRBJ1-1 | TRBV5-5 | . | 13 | TGTGCCAGCAGCACCGAGGTAGTGACTGAAGCTTTCTTT | CASSTEVVTEAFF
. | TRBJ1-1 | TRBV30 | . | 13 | TGTGCCTGGAGAAAAGGGAGAGGCACTGAAGCTTTCTTT | CAWRKGRGTEAFF
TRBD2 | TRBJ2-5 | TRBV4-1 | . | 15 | TGCGCCAGCAGCCAAGTCGGGACTAGCCAAGAGACCCAGTACTTC | CASSQVGTSQETQYF
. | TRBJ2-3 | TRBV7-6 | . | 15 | TGTTCCAGCAGCTTAGACGGGAGACCCACAGATACGCAGTATTTT | CSSSLDGRPTDTQYF
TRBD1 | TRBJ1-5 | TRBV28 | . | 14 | TGTGCCAGCAGCGCAGGGGGTAGCAATCAGCCCCAGCATTTT | CASSAGGSNQPQHF
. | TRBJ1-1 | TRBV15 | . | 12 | TGTGCCACCAGCAGGCGCGGGGCTGAAGCTTTCTTT | CATSRRGAEAFF
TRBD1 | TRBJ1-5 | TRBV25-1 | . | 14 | TGTGCCAGCCTGGGACAGGGGTACAATCAGCCCCAGCATTTT | CASLGQGYNQPQHF
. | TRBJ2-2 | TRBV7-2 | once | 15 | TGTGCCAGCAGGCCTGACAGGATGAACACCGGGGAGCTGTTTTTT | CASRPDRMNTGELFF
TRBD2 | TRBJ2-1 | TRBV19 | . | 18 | TGTGCCAGTAGTAATAGGGCCTCCCCTAGCGGGGGTTACAATGAGCAGTTCTTC | CASSNRASPSGGYNEQFF
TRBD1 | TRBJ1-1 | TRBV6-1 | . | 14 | TGTGCCAGCAGTGAGGACAGGGGGAACACTGAAGCTTTCTTT | CASSEDRGNTEAFF
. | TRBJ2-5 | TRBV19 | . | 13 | TGTGCCAGTAGTATGGACTCTCGGGGGACCCAGTACTTC | CASSMDSRGTQYF
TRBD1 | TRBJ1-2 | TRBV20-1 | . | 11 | TGCAGTGCCACCACAGGGGATGGCTACACCTTC | CSATTGDGYTF
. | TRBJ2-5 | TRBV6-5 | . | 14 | TGTGCCAGCAGTAAGGGGCAGGGGAAGGAGACCCAGTACTTC | CASSKGQGKETQYF
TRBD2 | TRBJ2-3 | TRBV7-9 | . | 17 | TGTGCCAGCAGCCCCCGCGGGACTAGCGGGGTTGGGGATACGCAGTATTTT | CASSPRGTSGVGDTQYF
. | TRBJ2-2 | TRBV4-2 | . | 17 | TGTGCCAGCAGCCAAGAGGCCGGGACTTACCTAACCGGGGAGCTGTTTTTT | CASSQEAGTYLTGELFF
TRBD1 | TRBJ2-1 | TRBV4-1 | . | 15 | TGCGCCAGCAGCCAAGGGACAGGGGTCGCGAATGAGCAGTTCTTC | CASSQGTGVANEQFF
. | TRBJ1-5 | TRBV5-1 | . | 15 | TGCGCCAGCAGCGCCCTAGGGGGTGTGGATCAGCCCCAGCATTTT | CASSALGGVDQPQHF
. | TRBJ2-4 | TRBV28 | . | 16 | TGTGCCAGCAGAACATTTCGGGACTCAGCCAAAAACATTCAGTACTTC | CASRTFRDSAKNIQYF
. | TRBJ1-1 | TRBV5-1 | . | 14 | TGCGCCAGCAGCTTGACAGGGTCGAACACTGAAGCTTTCTTT | CASSLTGSNTEAFF
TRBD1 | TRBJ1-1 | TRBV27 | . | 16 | TGTGCCAGCAGTCCAATCGCACAGGGGGCGGGCACTGAAGCTTTCTTT | CASSPIAQGAGTEAFF
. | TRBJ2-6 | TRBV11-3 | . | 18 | TGTGCCAGCAGCTTGAGGGTAGGGCATAGCTCTGGGGCCAACGTCCTGACTTTC | CASSLRVGHSSGANVLTF
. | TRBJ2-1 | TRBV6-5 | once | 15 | TGTGCCAGCAGTTACTCTTCAGGGTCCTACAATGAGCAGTTCTTC | CASSYSSGSYNEQFF
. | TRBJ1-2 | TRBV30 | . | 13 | TGTGCCTGGAGTACGGCAGGGTCTATTGGCTACACCTTC | CAWSTAGSIGYTF
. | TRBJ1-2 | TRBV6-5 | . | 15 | TGTGCCAGCAGCAGAGACAGAAGAGCTAACTATGGCTACACCTTC | CASSRDRRANYGYTF
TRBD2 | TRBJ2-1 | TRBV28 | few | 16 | TGTGCCAGCAGTCTAGGACTAGCGGGAGCCCTAAATGAGCAGTTCTTC | CASSLGLAGALNEQFF
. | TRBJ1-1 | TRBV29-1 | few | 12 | TGCAGCCCTAGACGGGAGAACACTGAAGCTTTCTTT | CSPRRENTEAFF
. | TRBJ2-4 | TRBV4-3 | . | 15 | TGCGCCAGCAGCCAGCTCGGACTAGCCAAAAACATTCAGTACTTC | CASSQLGLAKNIQYF
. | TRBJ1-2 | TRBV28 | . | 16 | TGTGCCAGCAGTTTAGTTCCCGCAGGGGAGCGAAATGGCTACACCTTC | CASSLVPAGERNGYTF
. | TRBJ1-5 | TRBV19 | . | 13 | TGTGCCACGGCGGGGGGAGGCAATCAGCCCCAGCATTTT | CATAGGGNQPQHF
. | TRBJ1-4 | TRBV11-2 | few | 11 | TGTGCCAGCAGCCACCGGGAAAAACTGTTTTTT | CASSHREKLFF
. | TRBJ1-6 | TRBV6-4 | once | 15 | TGTGCCAGCAAGGGAGCGACGGGAGTCAATTCACCCCTCCACTTT | CASKGATGVNSPLHF